This paragraph reports one T cell receptor (beta chain). Its antigen is unidentified. The assay was immunoSEQ multiplex PCR, and TCRdb's table has in-frame clones only and misses some. This table has about 20,000 clones, 75% to 90% appearing once. CFSE-labeled sorted T cells met regulatory or mature dendritic cells for less than 6 days. This record belongs to a study of regulatory dendritic cells for organ transplantation. Findings of the study overall: Memory T cells were less diverse than naive, with memory CD8+ most oligoclonal.

Germline lookup yields CDR1 SGHKS and CDR2 YYEKEE (reference sequence). Trimming left V 1 base short and J 5 bases short, with 13 bases between. The CDR3 is 14 residues long. This chain joins TRBV5-5 and TRBJ2-7; weak D call: TRBD1 (5 bases). Material: naive CD4+ T cells from blood cultured with regulatory dendritic cells. The subset was: CD45RA+ naive T cells. The sequence came from a human donor in good health. CDR3 sequence: CASSLRQGTHEQYF. The DNA of the CDR3 is TGTGCCAGCAGCTTGAGGCAGGGTACCCACGAGCAGTACTTC. The whole variable domain, remainder taken from reference TRBV5-5 and TRBJ2-7, is DAGVTQSPTHLIKTRGQQVTLRCSPISGHKSVSWYQQVLGQGPQFIFQYYEKEERGRGNFPDRFSARQFPNYSSELNVNALLLGDSALYLCASSLRQGTHEQYFGPGTRLTVT.